The T cell receptor (beta chain) described here comes from a study of blood T cell repertoires in COVID-19. The trim removed 6 bases at V and 7 bases at J, leaving 5 bases unmatched. There are 13 residues in the CDR3. Germline CDR1 and CDR2: SNHLY and FYNNEI. Assay: immunoSEQ multiplex PCR; the TCRdb copy retains only in-frame clones and omits some. The sample shows fewer than 150,000 clones, around 88% of them seen only once. The chain carries TRBV2 and TRBJ1-4; 7 bases agree with TRBD1. Specimen: peripheral blood. The source is a human donor in a cohort sampled during active COVID-19. CDR3 coding DNA: TGTGCCAGCAGCAAAGGGACAGTTGAAAAACTGTTTTTT. Amino acids: CASSKGTVEKLFF.